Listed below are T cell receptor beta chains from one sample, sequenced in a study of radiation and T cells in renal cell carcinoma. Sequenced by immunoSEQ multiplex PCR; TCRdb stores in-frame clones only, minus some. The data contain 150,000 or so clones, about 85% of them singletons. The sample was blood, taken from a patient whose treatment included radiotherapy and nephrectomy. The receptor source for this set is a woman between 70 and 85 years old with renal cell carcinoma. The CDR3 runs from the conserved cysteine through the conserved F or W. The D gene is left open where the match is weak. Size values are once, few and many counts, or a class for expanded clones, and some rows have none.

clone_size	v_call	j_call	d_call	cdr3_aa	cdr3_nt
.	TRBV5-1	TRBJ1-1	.	CASSLAGGNTEAFF	TGCGCCAGCAGCTTGGCCGGCGGGAACACTGAAGCTTTCTTT
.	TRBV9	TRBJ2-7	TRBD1	CASSVGAGGDEQYF	TGTGCCAGCAGCGTAGGGGCAGGGGGCGACGAGCAGTACTTC
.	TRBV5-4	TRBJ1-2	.	CASRPPRDGDYGYTF	TGTGCCAGCAGGCCACCCCGGGACGGAGACTATGGCTACACCTTC
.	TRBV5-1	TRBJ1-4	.	CASSLASMGREKLFF	TGCGCCAGCAGCTTGGCCTCAATGGGGAGGGAAAAACTGTTTTTT
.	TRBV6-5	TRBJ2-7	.	CASSYSDGPYEQYF	TGTGCCAGCAGTTACTCAGACGGGCCCTACGAGCAGTACTTC
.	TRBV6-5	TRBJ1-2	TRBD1	CASCLTTGQGFGYTF	TGTGCCAGCTGCCTAACGACGGGACAGGGATTTGGCTACACCTTC
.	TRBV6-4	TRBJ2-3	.	CASSDSRGPPPHTQYF	TGTGCCAGCAGTGACTCGAGGGGACCGCCACCTCATACGCAGTATTTT
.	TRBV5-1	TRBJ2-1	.	CASSLEGGTYNEQFF	TGCGCCAGCAGCTTGGAGGGGGGTACCTACAATGAGCAGTTCTTC
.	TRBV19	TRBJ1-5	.	CASKEARGSQPQHF	TGTGCCAGCAAGGAGGCTAGGGGTAGTCAGCCCCAGCATTTT
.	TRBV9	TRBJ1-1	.	CASSVEGAVDVNTEAFF	TGTGCCAGCAGCGTAGAAGGGGCGGTAGATGTGAACACTGAAGCTTTCTTT
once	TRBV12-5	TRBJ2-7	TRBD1	CASGLVSGTGTSYEQYF	TGTGCTAGTGGTTTGGTATCCGGGACAGGGACCTCCTACGAGCAGTACTTC
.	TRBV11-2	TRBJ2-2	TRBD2	CASSFFSGGRGTGELFF	TGTGCCAGCAGCTTCTTTAGCGGGGGGCGAGGCACCGGGGAGCTGTTTTTT
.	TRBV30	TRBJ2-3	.	CAWSVAAGADTQYF	TGTGCCTGGAGTGTAGCAGCGGGTGCTGATACGCAGTATTTT
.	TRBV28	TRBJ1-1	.	CASSLGFGAFF	TGTGCCAGCAGTTTAGGCTTCGGAGCTTTCTTT
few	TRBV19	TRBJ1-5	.	CASSIKGAGDQPQHF	TGTGCCAGTAGTATAAAGGGAGCGGGAGATCAGCCCCAGCATTTT
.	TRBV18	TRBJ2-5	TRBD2	CASSPPGKRGGGETQYF	TGTGCCAGCTCACCGCCAGGGAAGCGGGGGGGCGGAGAGACCCAGTACTTC
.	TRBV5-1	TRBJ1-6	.	CASSGGSSYNSPLHF	TGCGCCAGCAGCGGGGGCAGCTCCTATAATTCACCCCTCCACTTT
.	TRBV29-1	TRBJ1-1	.	CSVAPGRNTEAFF	TGCAGCGTTGCACCGGGGCGGAACACTGAAGCTTTCTTT
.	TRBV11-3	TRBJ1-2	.	CASSLRQPYGYTF	TGTGCCAGCAGCTTAAGACAGCCCTATGGCTACACCTTC
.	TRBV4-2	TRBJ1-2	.	CASSQDIIQHGYTF	TGTGCCAGCAGCCAAGATATAATTCAACATGGCTACACCTTC
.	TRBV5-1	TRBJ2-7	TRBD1	CASSSTGSMDEQYF	TGCGCCAGCAGCTCGACAGGGAGTATGGACGAGCAGTACTTC
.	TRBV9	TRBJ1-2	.	CASSTGGGSYGYTF	TGTGCCAGCAGCACGGGAGGGGGGAGCTATGGCTACACCTTC
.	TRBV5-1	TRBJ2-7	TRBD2	CASSLDGTTGGQYF	TGCGCCAGCAGCTTGGATGGGACTACCGGGGGACAGTACTTC
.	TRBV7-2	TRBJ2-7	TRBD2	CASSLEGTSGSYEQYF	TGTGCCAGCAGCTTAGAGGGGACTAGCGGATCCTACGAGCAGTACTTC
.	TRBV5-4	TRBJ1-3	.	CASSLAGSGNTIYF	TGTGCCAGCAGCTTGGCGGGCTCTGGAAACACCATATATTTT
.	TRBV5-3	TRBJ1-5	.	CARSLGPRDSNQPQHF	TGTGCCAGAAGCTTGGGGCCGAGGGATAGCAATCAGCCCCAGCATTTT
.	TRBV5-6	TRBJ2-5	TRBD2	CASSFYSGGYDEETQYF	TGTGCCAGCAGCTTTTATAGCGGGGGGTACGATGAAGAGACCCAGTACTTC
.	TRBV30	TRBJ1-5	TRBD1	CAWSVGTGKGANQPQHF	TGTGCCTGGAGTGTTGGGACAGGGAAAGGTGCCAATCAGCCCCAGCATTTT
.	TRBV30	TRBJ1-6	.	CAWRGQSNNSPLHF	TGTGCCTGGAGGGGCCAGAGCAATAATTCACCCCTCCACTTT
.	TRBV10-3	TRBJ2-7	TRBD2	CATRLAGTYEQYF	TGTGCCACGCGACTAGCGGGGACCTACGAGCAGTACTTC
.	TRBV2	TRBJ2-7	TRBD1	CASKGQTYEQYF	TGTGCCAGCAAGGGACAGACCTACGAGCAGTACTTC
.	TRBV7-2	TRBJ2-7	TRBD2	CASSLSGGLYYEQYF	TGTGCCAGCAGCTTAAGCGGGGGCCTCTACTACGAGCAGTACTTC
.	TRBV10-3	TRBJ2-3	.	CAISGRGGQGDTQYF	TGTGCCATCAGTGGGCGGGGCGGCCAGGGGGATACGCAGTATTTT
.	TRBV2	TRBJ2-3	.	CASSESGGPSTDTQYF	TGTGCCAGCAGTGAATCCGGCGGCCCTAGCACAGATACGCAGTATTTT
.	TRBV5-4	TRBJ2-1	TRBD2	CASSRNPGAGGNEQFF	TGTGCCAGCAGCCGAAATCCCGGTGCGGGGGGCAATGAGCAGTTCTTC
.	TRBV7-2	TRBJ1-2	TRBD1	CASSAYRGRGYTF	TGTGCCAGCAGCGCGTACAGGGGTAGAGGCTACACCTTC
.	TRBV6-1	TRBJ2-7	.	CASSESRDTYEQYF	TGTGCCAGCAGTGAAAGCAGGGACACCTACGAGCAGTACTTC
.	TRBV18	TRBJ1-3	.	CASSGPGQNSGNTIYF	TGTGCCAGCTCAGGACCCGGACAGAACTCTGGAAACACCATATATTTT
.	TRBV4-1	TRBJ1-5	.	CASSQTQGVGNQPQHF	TGCGCCAGCAGCCAAACACAAGGGGTGGGCAATCAGCCCCAGCATTTT
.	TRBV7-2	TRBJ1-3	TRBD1	CASSLVGTGSNTIYF	TGTGCCAGCAGCTTAGTCGGGACAGGGTCTAACACCATATATTTT
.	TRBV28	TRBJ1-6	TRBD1	CATGQGTSPLHF	TGTGCCACCGGACAGGGAACTTCACCCCTCCACTTT